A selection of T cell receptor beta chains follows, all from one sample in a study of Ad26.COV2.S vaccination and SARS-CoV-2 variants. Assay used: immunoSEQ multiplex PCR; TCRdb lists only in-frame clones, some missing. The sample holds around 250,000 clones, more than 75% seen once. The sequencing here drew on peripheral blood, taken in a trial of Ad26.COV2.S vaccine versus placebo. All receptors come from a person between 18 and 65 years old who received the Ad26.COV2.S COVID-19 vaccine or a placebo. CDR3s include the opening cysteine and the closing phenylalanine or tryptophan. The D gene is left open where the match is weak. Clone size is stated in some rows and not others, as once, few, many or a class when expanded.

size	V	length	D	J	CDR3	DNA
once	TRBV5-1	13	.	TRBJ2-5	CASRPGGQETQYF	TGCGCCAGCAGGCCTGGGGGACAAGAGACCCAGTACTTC
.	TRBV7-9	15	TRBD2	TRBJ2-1	CASSSSSGGRSEQFF	TGTGCCAGCAGCTCATCTAGCGGGGGGCGGTCGGAGCAGTTCTTC
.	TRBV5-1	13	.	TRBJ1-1	CASSSQGPTEAFF	TGCGCCAGCAGCTCCCAGGGTCCCACTGAAGCTTTCTTT
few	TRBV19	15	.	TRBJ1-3	CASSIAGSSGNTIYF	TGTGCCAGTAGTATCGCCGGCTCCTCTGGAAACACCATATATTTT
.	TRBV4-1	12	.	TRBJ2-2	CASRKNTGELFF	TGCGCCAGCAGGAAGAACACCGGGGAGCTGTTTTTT
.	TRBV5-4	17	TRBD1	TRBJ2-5	CASSSYRDRGRQETQYF	TGTGCCAGCAGCTCCTACCGGGACAGGGGGCGGCAAGAGACCCAGTACTTC
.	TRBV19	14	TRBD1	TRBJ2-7	CATSGQGNSYEQYF	TGTGCCACGTCTGGACAGGGCAACTCCTACGAGCAGTACTTC
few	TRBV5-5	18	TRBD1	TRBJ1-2	CASSITTAQGRSGYGYTF	TGTGCCAGCAGCATAACCACGGCACAGGGGAGGTCGGGCTATGGCTACACCTTC
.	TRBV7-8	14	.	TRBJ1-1	CASSLETDRNEAFF	TGTGCCAGCAGCTTAGAGACGGACAGAAATGAAGCTTTCTTT
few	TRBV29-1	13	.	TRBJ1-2	CSVDSQRGYGYTF	TGCAGCGTTGATTCCCAGCGAGGCTATGGCTACACCTTC
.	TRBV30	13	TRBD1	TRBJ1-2	CAWRDRGVNGYTF	TGTGCCTGGAGGGACAGGGGTGTAAATGGCTACACCTTC
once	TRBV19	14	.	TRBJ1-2	CASRHRPIDYGYTF	TGTGCCAGTCGGCACCGACCCATAGACTATGGCTACACCTTC
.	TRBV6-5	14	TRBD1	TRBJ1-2	CASSYYGTDYGYTF	TGTGCCAGCAGTTACTATGGGACAGACTATGGCTACACCTTC
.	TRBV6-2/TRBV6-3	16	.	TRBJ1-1	CASSLQHTGSNTEAFF	TGTGCCAGCAGCCTACAACATACAGGGTCGAACACTGAAGCTTTCTTT
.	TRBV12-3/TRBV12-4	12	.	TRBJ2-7	CASSLLSGEQYF	TGTGCCAGCAGTCTCCTCTCGGGAGAGCAGTACTTC
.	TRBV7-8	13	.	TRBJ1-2	CASSRDLLEGYTF	TGTGCCAGCAGCCGGGATCTATTGGAAGGCTACACCTTC
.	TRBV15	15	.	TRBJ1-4	CATSRQQAAVGKLFF	TGTGCCACCAGCCGACAACAGGCCGCCGTTGGAAAACTGTTTTTT
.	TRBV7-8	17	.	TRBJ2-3	CASSLQLRYSSTDTQYF	TGTGCCAGCAGCTTACAATTGCGGTATAGTAGCACAGATACGCAGTATTTT
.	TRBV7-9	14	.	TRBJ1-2	CASSLAGDYGGYTF	TGTGCCAGCAGCTTAGCAGGGGATTATGGTGGCTACACCTTC
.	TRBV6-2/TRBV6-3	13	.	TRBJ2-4	CASSYRAQDIQYF	TGTGCCAGCAGTTACAGGGCACAGGACATTCAGTACTTC
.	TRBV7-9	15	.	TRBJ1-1	CASSSQGTMNTEAFF	TGTGCCAGCAGCTCACAGGGAACCATGAACACTGAAGCTTTCTTT
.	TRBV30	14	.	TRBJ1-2	CAWSSSQEYYGYTF	TGTGCCTGGAGTAGTTCTCAGGAGTACTATGGTTACACCTTC
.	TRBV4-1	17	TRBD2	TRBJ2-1	CASSQDFLAGGTNEQFF	TGCGCCAGCAGCCAAGATTTCCTCGCGGGAGGCACCAATGAGCAGTTCTTC
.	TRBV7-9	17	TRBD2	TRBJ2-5	CASSPRGAGGLGETQYF	TGTGCCAGCAGCCCTCGAGGAGCGGGAGGGCTCGGAGAGACCCAGTACTTC
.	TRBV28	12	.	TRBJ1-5	CASSRQIRPQHF	TGTGCCAGCAGTCGCCAGATTCGGCCCCAGCATTTT
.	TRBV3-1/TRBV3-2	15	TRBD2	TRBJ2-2	CASSPGLAHTGELFF	TGTGCCAGCAGCCCGGGACTAGCCCACACCGGGGAGCTGTTTTTT
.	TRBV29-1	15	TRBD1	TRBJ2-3	CSVDRIGGGGDTQYF	TGCAGCGTTGACCGGATAGGGGGCGGAGGAGATACGCAGTATTTT
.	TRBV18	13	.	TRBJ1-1	CASSPLQITEAFF	TGTGCCAGCTCACCATTGCAGATCACTGAAGCTTTCTTT